The TCR beta chain described here comes from a study of blood T cell repertoires in COVID-19. V lost 6 bases, J lost 6 bases, and 5 bases stayed unmatched. Germline lookup yields CDR1 WSHSY and CDR2 SAAADI. CDR3 length: 14 amino acids. The data were produced by immunoSEQ multiplex PCR, yet TCRdb's version contains in-frame clones alone and is incomplete. The table lists about 120,000 clones, over 80% of them singletons, with roughly 1.8% in the top ten. This receptor was identified in a man between 70 and 80 years old with acute or convalescent COVID-19. The chain links TRBV10-2 to TRBJ2-2; 9 bases agree with TRBD1. Sample: peripheral blood. The CDR3 spells CASRGQGQAGELFF. CDR3 coding DNA: TGCGCCAGCAGGGGACAGGGCCAGGCCGGGGAGCTGTTTTTT.